This entry is about one T cell receptor (beta chain). Its antigen remains unknown. The data originate from a study of Graves' ophthalmopathy and Graves' hyperthyroidism. CDR1 and CDR2 (germline): SQVTM, ANQGSEA. V was shortened by 4 bases and J by 4 bases, with 17 bases between the two germline ends. This CDR3 has 14 residues. The authors amplified TCR beta CDR3 regions from RNA transcripts. HTBI primers served in a first-round RT-PCR, which a second-round multiplex PCR followed. A single record per CDR3 protein comes from TCRdb applying MiXCR to the multiplex PCR reads. The sample lists over a million distinct CDR3 sequences, about 38% occurring once. Study-wide results and caveats: Blood samples also showed most expanded thyroid clonotypes exceeding 0.001 frequency. A classifier, a 13-signature model, separated ophthalmopathy from stable hyperthyroidism with approximately 87% sensitivity and 75% to 82% specificity.

The genes are TRBV29-1 and TRBJ2-7; perhaps D is TRBD1 or TRBD2 (5 bases each). This sequence originates from an adult man with Graves' hyperthyroidism. Sequences were obtained from peripheral blood or thyroid tissue (not recorded which). The CDR3 sequence: CSVAYPGSAYEQYF. The CDR3 DNA sequence: TGCAGCGTTGCCTATCCAGGGAGTGCTTACGAGCAGTACTTC.